The 17 T cell receptor beta chains given below trace back to one sample, sequenced in a study of human T cells and chemical hapten exposure (dated by TCRdb to the early 2020s). The library was prepared using RACE. This sample was sequenced with a NextSeq 500. Using fastp at Q25 and MiXCR, TCRdb reprocessed the public reads and kept productive beta chains. A single entry per CDR3 protein holds the most common genes and DNA from its merged rows. The sample has under 200,000 distinct CDR3 sequences on record, about 14% of them singletons. 1.7% of the sample goes to the ten largest clones. Sample time point, as interpreted from the label and publication: patch test 1, 2 weeks after DPC sensitization. The treatment or condition tag for this specimen amounts to: therapeutic diphenylcyclopropenone sensitization with weekly scalp DPC. Sequenced material: whole blood, taken in connection with sensitization to the hapten diphenylcyclopropenone (DPC). These TCRs come from a woman under 40 with alopecia areata. Some clones in this sample may be carry-over from other donors' samples.

This clonotype was observed a handful of times. V and J are TRBV24-1 and TRBJ1-5; D possibly corresponds to TRBD1 (5 bases). The CDR3 has 13 residues. With 5 bases removed from V and 3 bases from J, the gap between germline ends came to 7 bases. The germline V gene has CDR1 KGHDR and CDR2 SFDVKD. The CDR3 region has the DNA TGTGCCACCAGTGGGGGGGTCAATCAGCCCCAGCATTTT. Translation gives CATSGGVNQPQHF.

This chain links TRBV7-3 with TRBJ2-2, with D perhaps assigned TRBD1 or TRBD2 (5 bases each). CDR1 SGHTA and CDR2 FQGTGA come from the germline V gene. The CDR3 has 15 residues. The germline V and J ends were trimmed by 5 bases and 0 bases, with 10 bases remaining between them. As DNA, the CDR3 is TGTGCCAGCAGCGTACGGGGCACGAACACCGGGGAGCTGTTTTTT. Its translation: CASSVRGTNTGELFF.

The rearrangement joins TRBV3-1 to TRBJ2-1; the match to TRBD2 covers 11 bases. From germline, CDR1 is LGHDT and CDR2 YNNKEL (reference sequence). This CDR3 has 17 residues. V gave up 4 bases and J gave up 3 bases; unmatched junction bases: 8. This chain's CDR3 is CASSPTRLAGNYNEQFF. The DNA for the CDR3 is TGTGCCAGCAGCCCTACTCGACTAGCGGGAAACTACAATGAGCAGTTCTTC.

This clonotype occurred many times. The chain carries TRBV4-3 and TRBJ1-1; 7 bases agree with TRBD1. The CDR3 runs to 15 residues. The J segment lost 6 bases and the V segment lost 1 base, leaving 8 bases of the junction unmatched. Looked up from germline, CDR1 is LGHNA and CDR2 is YSLEER. The CDR3 sequence is CASSQGEQGRSEAFF. The CDR3 bases are TGCGCCAGCAGCCAAGGAGAACAGGGGCGATCTGAAGCTTTCTTT.

This clonotype was picked up a small number of times. The chain is built from TRBV7-2 and TRBJ2-1; D is unresolved. The CDR3 has 14 amino acids. V lost 3 bases to trimming and J lost 7 bases, with 13 bases between them. Germline-derived CDR1 and CDR2 are SGHTA and FQGNSA. The CDR3 sequence: CASSFYSTRNEQFF. CDR3 nucleotides: TGTGCCAGCAGCTTTTATAGTACCCGGAATGAGCAGTTCTTC.

The V and J genes are TRBV29-1 and TRBJ1-1, with 10 nucleotides matching TRBD1. Germline V CDR1 and CDR2: SQVTM, ANQGSEA. V lost 6 bases, J lost 4 bases, and 11 bases stayed unmatched. The CDR3 has 15 amino acids. CDR3 loop: CSVIRDRGRFTEAFF. CDR3 in DNA: TGCAGCGTCATCCGGGACAGGGGACGATTCACTGAAGCTTTCTTT.

This clonotype appeared a few times. The chain links TRBV3-1 to TRBJ1-1; TRBD1 aligns across 8 bases. CDR3 length: 14 residues. V lost 1 base, J lost 4 bases, and 2 bases stayed unmatched. The V gene's germline CDR1 is LGHDT and CDR2 YNNKEL (reference sequence). The CDR3 DNA reads TGTGCCAGCAGCCAAGGAACAGGGGGCACTGAAGCTTTCTTT. This codes for CASSQGTGGTEAFF. The full variable domain, with the rest looked up from reference TRBV3-1 and TRBJ1-1, is DTAVSQTPKYLVTQMGNDKSIKCEQNLGHDTMYWYKQDSKKFLKIMFSYNNKELIINETVPNRFSPKSPDKAHLNLHINSLELGDSAVYFCASSQGTGGTEAFFGQGTRLTVV.

This clonotype has ten or more counts. The J gene is TRBJ2-1, the V gene TRBV7-3, with 7 bases that match TRBD2. V shed 0 bases and J 9 bases; nucleotides not matched to a gene: 2. The CDR3 has 13 residues. In germline, CDR1 is SGHTA, CDR2 FQGTGA. Here the CDR3 reads CASSLTVAGEQFF. The CDR3 DNA is TGTGCCAGCAGCTTAACTGTAGCGGGTGAGCAGTTCTTC.

The rearrangement links TRBV18 to TRBJ1-1, with 8 bases that match TRBD1. Germline CDR1 is KGHSH and CDR2 is LQKENI. The CDR3 contains 19 residues. Trimming removed 2 bases from V and 0 bases from J; junction bases left unmatched: 14. The CDR3 region has the DNA TGTGCCAGCTCACCAAGTAGTCTGCGTCGGGGACAGGTGAACACTGAAGCTTTCTTT. Translated: CASSPSSLRRGQVNTEAFF.

This clonotype came up a few times. The chain links TRBV9 to TRBJ2-5; D uncertain. This CDR3 contains 12 residues. Germline V gene data show CDR1 as SGDLS and CDR2 as YYNGEE. V lost 4 bases and J 5 bases, leaving 9 bases between the germline ends. This CDR3 is CASSPDDETQYF. In DNA form, the CDR3 reads TGTGCCAGCAGCCCCGACGACGAGACCCAGTACTTC.

This clonotype came up a few times. The V call is TRBV11-2, the J call TRBJ1-1; D is ambiguous. Trimming pared 5 bases from V and 5 bases from J, leaving 15 bases between. Per germline, CDR1 SGHAT and CDR2 FQNNGV. This CDR3 spans 14 amino acids. In nucleotides, the CDR3 is TGTGCCAGCAGCCCAAGGGCCGGCGGAACTGAAGCTTTCTTT. Translation: CASSPRAGGTEAFF.

This clonotype was counted between two and nine times. The chain is built from TRBV10-3 and TRBJ2-1, with 10 bases identical to TRBD1. The V segment lost 10 bases and the J segment 9 bases; nucleotides outside the gene matches: 6. Germline V gives CDR1 ENHRY, CDR2 SYGVKD. This CDR3 contains 12 residues. This CDR3 is CATGTGDSEQFF. The CDR3 DNA sequence: TGTGCCACGGGGACAGGGGATAGTGAGCAGTTCTTC.

The CDR3 DNA reads TGTGCCAGCAGTCAGGACGGTTCGGAAGAGACCCAGTACTTC. Its protein product is CASSQDGSEETQYF. J is TRBJ2-5 and V is TRBV28; D gene unclear. CDR1 MDHEN and CDR2 SYDVKM come from the germline V gene. V lost 5 bases to trimming and J lost 3 bases, with 13 bases between them. The CDR3 totals 14 residues.

This clonotype was seen at least ten times. The rearrangement links TRBV10-3 to TRBJ2-1, with 15 positions matching TRBD2. With 6 bases clipped from V and 9 bases from J, the junction kept 6 bases outside the gene matches. This CDR3 has 15 residues. Germline CDR1 is ENHRY and CDR2 is SYGVKD. CDR3 sequence reads: CAIRDGLAGGLEQFF. DNA for the CDR3: TGTGCCATCAGGGACGGACTAGCGGGAGGGCTTGAGCAGTTCTTC.

This clonotype occurred a few times. This rearrangement joins TRBV18 to TRBJ2-7; D uncertain. This CDR3 is built from 15 residues. The germline gives CDR1 KGHSH, CDR2 LQKENI. V was pared by 3 bases and J by 6 bases, with 18 bases between. CDR3 in DNA: TGTGCCAGCTCACCGAATTTAGTTCTAAGGTCCGAGCAGTACTTC. It encodes CASSPNLVLRSEQYF.

This rearrangement joins TRBV28 to TRBJ2-3, with TRBD2 identical over 9 bases. The CDR3 totals 15 residues. Germline V lookup: CDR1 MDHEN, CDR2 SYDVKM. V lost 8 bases, J lost 0 bases, and 6 bases stayed unmatched. The CDR3 DNA reads as TGTGCCAGCGCTGTCACTAGCGGGAGCACAGATACGCAGTATTTT. Its protein product is CASAVTSGSTDTQYF.

The chain employs TRBV2 and TRBJ2-2, with D maybe TRBD2 (6 bases). The CDR3 contains 15 residues. V dropped 7 bases and J dropped 6 bases, with 18 bases sitting between them. Looked up from germline, CDR1 is SNHLY and CDR2 is FYNNEI. CDR3 nucleotides: TGTGCCAGCACCGTAACCGGGACTTCTGCCGGGGAGCTGTTTTTT. Translating gives CASTVTGTSAGELFF. Combining the CDR3 with reference TRBV2 and TRBJ2-2 gives the whole variable domain EPEVTQTPSHQVTQMGQEVILRCVPISNHLYFYWYRQILGQKVEFLVSFYNNEISEKSEIFDDQFSVERPDGSNFTLKIRSTKLEDSAMYFCASTVTGTSAGELFFGEGSRLTVL.